Sequencing of this TCR beta chain was carried out in a study of cytomegalovirus exposure and HLA in healthy donors. Findings and limits, study-wide: Analysis was performed later, and it showed HLA-associated TCR beta chains to be more clonally expanded than equally common others. Researchers had no immune exposure information except CMV serostatus available.

PCR employed 60 Vbeta and 13 Jbeta primers. Using immunoSEQ multiplex PCR, the repertoire was profiled, and TCRdb retains in-frame clones only, with some absent. The repertoire consists of 95,000 to 110,000 clones, with roughly 66% occurring once and the leading ten covering roughly 3%. This clone was detected once. Its antigen is still unknown. The specimen was PBMCs. The sequence derives from a woman aged 45 to 65 in good health and CMV-seronegative.

CDR3 sequence reads: CASAGRDRFAYEQYF. CDR3 DNA: TGTGCCAGCGCGGGCAGGGACAGGTTCGCCTACGAGCAGTACTTC. V is TRBV2 and J is TRBJ2-7; 8 positions match TRBD1. CDR3 length: 15 residues. CDR1 is SNHLY, CDR2 FYNNEI, per germline. With 8 bases clipped from V and 2 bases from J, the junction kept 11 bases outside the gene matches.